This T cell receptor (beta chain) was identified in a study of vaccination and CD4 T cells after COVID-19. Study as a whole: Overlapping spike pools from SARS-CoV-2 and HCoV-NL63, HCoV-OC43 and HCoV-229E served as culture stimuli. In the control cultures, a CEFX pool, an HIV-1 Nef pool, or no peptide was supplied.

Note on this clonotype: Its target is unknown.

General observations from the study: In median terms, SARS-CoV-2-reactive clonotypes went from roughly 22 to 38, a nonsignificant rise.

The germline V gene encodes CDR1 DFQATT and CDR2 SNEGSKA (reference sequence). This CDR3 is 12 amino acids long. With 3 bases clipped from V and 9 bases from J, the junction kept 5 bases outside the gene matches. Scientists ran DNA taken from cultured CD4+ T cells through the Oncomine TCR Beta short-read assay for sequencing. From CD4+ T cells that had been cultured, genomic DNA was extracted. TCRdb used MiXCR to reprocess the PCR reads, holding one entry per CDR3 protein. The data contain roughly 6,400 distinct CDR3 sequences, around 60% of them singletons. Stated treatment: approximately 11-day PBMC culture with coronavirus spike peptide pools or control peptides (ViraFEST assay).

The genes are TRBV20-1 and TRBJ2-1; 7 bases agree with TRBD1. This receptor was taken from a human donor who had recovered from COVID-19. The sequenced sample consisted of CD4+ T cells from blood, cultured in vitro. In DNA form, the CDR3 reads TGCAGTGCTAGCGAGGGGGCAACTGAGCAGTTCTTC. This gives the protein CSASEGATEQFF.